The 20 T cell receptor beta chains in this list originate from one sample, sequenced in a study of shared clonotypes between healthy human individuals. This table comes from immunoSEQ multiplex PCR, and its TCRdb copy is limited to in-frame clones, with some not included. The sample has hundreds of thousands of clones; 70% to 80% are singletons. The specimen sequenced was PBMCs. These receptors all stem from a woman in her thirties or forties in good health. Some clones in this sample may be carry-over from other donors' samples.

The chain joins TRBV5-1 to TRBJ1-4; a possible D gene is TRBD1 (6 bases). CDR1 is SGHRS, CDR2 YFSETQ, per germline. The V and J ends lost 4 bases and 6 bases respectively, with 13 bases between them. The CDR3 sequence is 14 residues long. The CDR3 protein is CASSRPNRDEKLFF. DNA of the CDR3: TGCGCCAGCAGCCGACCGAACAGGGATGAAAAACTGTTTTTT.

This rearrangement joins TRBV28 to TRBJ2-5, with D possibly TRBD1 on 6 matching bases. This CDR3 has 17 residues. The V and J ends lost 5 bases and 4 bases respectively, with 23 bases between them. Germline CDR1 is MDHEN and CDR2 is SYDVKM. DNA for the CDR3: TGTGCCAGCAGTGAGCAACACAGGGTCATTGGGCTAGAGACCCAGTACTTC. Translated, it gives CASSEQHRVIGLETQYF.

The CDR3 protein is CASARTGGADEQYF. Written as DNA, the CDR3 is TGCGCCAGCGCAAGGACAGGGGGCGCGGACGAGCAGTACTTC. This rearrangement joins TRBV5-1 to TRBJ2-7, with 11 bases matching TRBD1. Germline V gene lookup returns CDR1 SGHRS and CDR2 YFSETQ. The CDR3 is 14 amino acids. Trimming took 7 bases from V and 5 from J; bases not matched to a gene: 8.

The V gene is TRBV29-1, the J gene TRBJ1-1, with D tentatively TRBD1 (5 bases). V lost 7 bases to trimming and J lost 5 bases, with 14 bases between them. The CDR3 sequence is 12 residues long. Germline V gene data show CDR1 as SQVTM and CDR2 as ANQGSEA. The CDR3 protein is CSAGTLSTEAFF. CDR3 nucleotide sequence: TGCAGCGCCGGGACCCTGTCAACTGAAGCTTTCTTT.

The chain joins TRBV7-2 to TRBJ2-3; TRBD2 matches at 9 bases. Trimming at V came to 1 base and at J to 4 bases, leaving 0 bases not matched to a gene. CDR1 and CDR2 (germline): SGHTA, FQGNSA. The CDR3 loop spans 14 amino acids. The DNA for the CDR3 is TGTGCCAGCAGCTTAGGACTAGCGGCAGATACGCAGTATTTT. It is translated as CASSLGLAADTQYF.

The chain carries TRBV5-1 and TRBJ2-1; TRBD2 aligns across 8 bases. V lost 3 bases, J lost 9 bases, and 8 bases stayed unmatched. This CDR3 has 14 amino acids. Germline-derived CDR1 and CDR2 are SGHRS and YFSETQ. CDR3: CASSYQRERGEQFF. CDR3 DNA sequence: TGCGCCAGCAGCTACCAGCGGGAGCGGGGTGAGCAGTTCTTC.

The genes are TRBV27 and TRBJ2-1; D might be TRBD2 (5 bases). The CDR3 contains 15 residues. Germline V gene data show CDR1 as MNHEY and CDR2 as SMNVEV (reference sequence). The V and J ends lost 3 bases and 3 bases respectively, with 12 bases between them. In DNA form, the CDR3 reads TGTGCCAGCAGTTTCTCCCGGACTGGCTACAATGAGCAGTTCTTC. This sequence encodes CASSFSRTGYNEQFF.

The genes are TRBV4-2 and TRBJ2-1; 8 bases fit TRBD2. Germline lookup yields CDR1 LGHNA and CDR2 YNFKEQ. The CDR3 covers 17 residues. Trimming cost V 4 bases and J 5 bases; bases outside gene matches: 13. Here the CDR3 DNA reads TGTGCCAGCAGCCTCCAACCGCTAGCGGGCGGGAACAATGAGCAGTTCTTC. This sequence encodes CASSLQPLAGGNNEQFF.

The chain employs TRBV7-9 and TRBJ2-1; D assignment may be TRBD1 or TRBD2 (5 bases each). Trimming cost V 4 bases and J 14 bases, with 21 bases left between them. The CDR3 sequence is 14 residues long. Per germline, CDR1 SEHNR and CDR2 FQNEAQ (reference sequence). The CDR3 sequence: CASSSSVGTSNKFF. The CDR3, as DNA: TGTGCCAGCAGCTCGAGTGTGGGGACCTCTAATAAGTTCTTC.

This chain links TRBV5-5 with TRBJ1-1; TRBD1 is a possible D gene (5 bases). Trimming shortened V by 0 bases and J by 6 bases, and 12 bases separated the two germline ends. The CDR3 covers 14 residues. The germline V gene has CDR1 SGHKS and CDR2 YYEKEE (reference sequence). The CDR3 nucleotides are TGTGCCAGCAGCTTGGCCAGGGCGATCCCTGAAGCTTTCTTT. Residues: CASSLARAIPEAFF.

V gene TRBV4-2 combines with J gene TRBJ1-2, with D possibly being TRBD1 (5 bases). Looked up from germline, CDR1 is LGHNA and CDR2 is YNFKEQ. V shed 0 bases and J shed 5 bases, with 16 bases lying between them. The length of the CDR3 is 16 residues. The DNA of the CDR3 is TGTGCCAGCAGCCAAGACAGGGATTTGCCTGGATATGGCTACACCTTC. Amino acid sequence: CASSQDRDLPGYGYTF.

The chain carries TRBV29-1 and TRBJ2-7; no clear D. Germline loops: CDR1 SQVTM, CDR2 ANQGSEA. The V and J ends lost 2 bases and 5 bases respectively, with 16 bases between them. The CDR3 is 14 residues long. CDR3 coding DNA: TGCAGCGTTGAAATGGGCCAGGACGTCCACGAGCAGTACTTC. It yields the protein CSVEMGQDVHEQYF.

This clone was observed a handful of times. This chain uses TRBV29-1 with TRBJ2-2; TRBD2 is a possible D gene (6 bases). Germline V CDR1 and CDR2: SQVTM, ANQGSEA. The CDR3 spans 14 residues. V lost 2 bases, J lost 4 bases, and 11 bases lay in between. The CDR3 region is CSVEKVGGTGELFF. The CDR3 nucleotides are TGCAGCGTTGAAAAGGTGGGGGGCACCGGGGAGCTGTTTTTT.

CDR3 coding DNA: TGTGCCAGCAGCTTAGAGGAGGTTAGTGAGCAGTACTTC. This translates into CASSLEEVSEQYF. This rearrangement joins TRBV11-2 to TRBJ2-7; D might be TRBD2 (5 bases). Trimming left V 0 bases short and J 7 bases short, with 10 bases between. The CDR3 has 13 amino acids. Germline V gene data show CDR1 as SGHAT and CDR2 as FQNNGV.

The V and J genes are TRBV18 and TRBJ1-1, with a weak D call TRBD1 (6 bases). Between the trimmed V and J ends, which lost 8 bases and 2 bases, there was a span of 12 bases. CDR1 is KGHSH and CDR2 is LQKENI in the germline V gene. There are 13 residues in the CDR3. The CDR3, as DNA: TGTGCCAGCCTACAGGGAGGCAACACTGAAGCTTTCTTT. Translated: CASLQGGNTEAFF. Complete variable domain (other parts from reference TRBV18 and TRBJ1-1): NAGVMQNPRHLVRRRGQEARLRCSPMKGHSHVYWYRQLPEEGLKFMVYLQKENIIDESGMPKERFSAEFPKEGPSILRIQQVVRGDSAAYFCASLQGGNTEAFFGQGTRLTVV.

This chain's CDR3 is CAISESAVRVSSGANVLTF. The DNA for the CDR3 is TGTGCCATCAGTGAGTCGGCTGTCAGGGTGAGCTCTGGGGCCAACGTCCTGACTTTC. The genes are TRBV10-3 and TRBJ2-6; TRBD1 is a possible D gene (5 bases). The ends were cut back, 0 bases at V and 0 bases at J, with 15 bases in the middle. CDR1 is ENHRY, CDR2 SYGVKD, per germline. The CDR3 runs 19 residues.

In its sample, this clone was seen many times. The rearrangement joins TRBV27 to TRBJ1-5; 9 bases agree with TRBD1. This CDR3 is built from 14 residues. Germline V CDR1 and CDR2: MNHEY, SMNVEV (reference sequence). Trimming at V came to 5 bases and at J to 9 bases, leaving 8 bases not matched to a gene. In DNA, the CDR3 is TGTGCCAGCAGTCCCGACAGGGGGACTCGGCCCCAGCATTTT. This sequence encodes CASSPDRGTRPQHF.

In this sample, this clone turned up once. The rearrangement uses TRBV30 and TRBJ2-7; D may be TRBD1 (6 bases). The CDR3 is made up of 12 amino acids. CDR1 and CDR2 (germline): GTSNPN, SVGIG (reference sequence). Deletions cut 2 bases from V and 2 bases from J, with 7 bases between. This CDR3 reads CAWSYRAYEQYF. The CDR3 nucleotides are TGTGCCTGGAGTTACAGGGCCTACGAGCAGTACTTC.

J is TRBJ2-3 and V is TRBV5-1, with D perhaps matching TRBD1 (6 bases). Looked up from germline, CDR1 is SGHRS and CDR2 is YFSETQ. The CDR3 has 15 residues. V dropped 2 bases and J dropped 0 bases, with 10 bases sitting between them. DNA for the CDR3: TGCGCCAGCAGCTTTCTGGGGACAAGCACAGATACGCAGTATTTT. Amino acids: CASSFLGTSTDTQYF.

V and J are TRBV10-2 and TRBJ1-2, with D maybe TRBD1 (5 bases). The CDR3 is 16 residues long. V dropped 0 bases and J dropped 1 base, with 12 bases sitting between them. The germline V gene has CDR1 WSHSY and CDR2 SAAADI. This chain's CDR3 is CASSESVGRRNYGYTF. The DNA of the CDR3 is TGCGCCAGCAGTGAGTCGGTGGGACGTCGTAACTATGGCTACACCTTC.